These T cell receptor beta chains were read from a single sample in a study of shared clonotypes between healthy human individuals. The protocol was immunoSEQ multiplex PCR, while the TCRdb copy is restricted to in-frame clones and leaves out a portion. This table has about 2.1 million clones, around 93% appearing once. Sequencing was carried out using naive CD8+ T cells from PBMCs. These receptors originate from a man aged 18 to 29 in good health. Some clones in this sample may be carry-over from other donors' samples. Both conserved end residues are part of each CDR3. A D gene is named only where the DNA matches it firmly. Clone sizes are given selectively: once, few, many, or a class where the clone is expanded.

clone_size j_call d_call v_call cdr3_nt cdr3_aa
. TRBJ2-5 . TRBV27 TGTGCCAGCAGACCACCAGGGGGGTCCCAGTACTTC CASRPPGGSQYF
. TRBJ2-7 TRBD2 TRBV9 TGTGCCAGCAGCGTGGGGGGACTACCCTACGAGCAGTACTTC CASSVGGLPYEQYF
. TRBJ2-2 . TRBV19 TGTGCCAGTAGACTAAAATTCACCGGGGAGCTGTTTTTT CASRLKFTGELFF
. TRBJ1-4 . TRBV19 TGTGCCAGTAGTATCGGCAGTAATGAAAAACTGTTTTTT CASSIGSNEKLFF
. TRBJ2-1 . TRBV5-6 TGTGCCAGCAGCTTGTCCATTTGGGAAAGCTCCTACAATGAGCAGTTCTTC CASSLSIWESSYNEQFF
once TRBJ2-7 . TRBV27 TGTGCCAGCAAGGTCGTGAGGGACCACTCCTACGAGCAGTACTTC CASKVVRDHSYEQYF
. TRBJ2-7 . TRBV11-2 TGTGCCAGCAGCTTATCCGGGACTCAAGGGGAGCAGTACTTC CASSLSGTQGEQYF
few TRBJ1-2 . TRBV7-9 TGTGCCAGCAGCTTAGCGGACCGAAGTGGCTACACCTTC CASSLADRSGYTF
once TRBJ1-1 TRBD1 TRBV5-8 TGTGCCAGCAGGGGGACAGGGGTGGGTCTCTACACTGAAGCTTTCTTT CASRGTGVGLYTEAFF
once TRBJ2-7 TRBD1 TRBV27 TGTGCCAGCAGTTCGGGACAGTTTGCCTACGAGCAGTACTTC CASSSGQFAYEQYF
. TRBJ2-3 . TRBV27 TGTGCCAGCAGTTCGCCTAGCACAGATACGCAGTATTTT CASSSPSTDTQYF
. TRBJ1-2 TRBD1 TRBV6-1 TGTGCCAGCACCGGGACAGCGTTAAGTATCTATGGCTACACCTTC CASTGTALSIYGYTF
once TRBJ2-1 . TRBV5-8 TGTGCCAGCATCGGGACTCCTTCCTACAATGAGCAGTTCTTC CASIGTPSYNEQFF
. TRBJ2-2 . TRBV7-9 TGTGCCAGCAGCCTTCTATCGTGGACACCGAACACCGGGGAGCTGTTTTTT CASSLLSWTPNTGELFF
. TRBJ1-2 . TRBV27 TGTGCCAGCAGTCCAGCCGGGGTTTTTTCCTATGGCTACACCTTC CASSPAGVFSYGYTF
. TRBJ2-7 . TRBV6-5 TGTGCCAGCAGTTACGGGCCAGCTTCAACCTACGAGCAGTACTTC CASSYGPASTYEQYF
. TRBJ2-7 . TRBV25-1 TGTGCCGGCCAAGAAGGGCCGGCGGGACAGCGCTCCTACGAGCAGTACTTC CAGQEGPAGQRSYEQYF
. TRBJ2-1 . TRBV19 TGTGCCAGTAGTAGCGGTACGAGCTCCTACAATGAGCAGTTCTTC CASSSGTSSYNEQFF
. TRBJ1-2 . TRBV7-9 TGTGCCAGCAGCTTAGCCCCAGGACCTGAACGTAGCTATGGCTACACCTTC CASSLAPGPERSYGYTF
. TRBJ2-7 . TRBV27 TGTGCCAGCACTCCAGGTGGGGGGCCCATCCACGAGCAGTACTTC CASTPGGGPIHEQYF
. TRBJ2-1 . TRBV13 TGTGCCAGCAGCTCTGCGGGACGTGACAATGAGCAGTTCTTC CASSSAGRDNEQFF
. TRBJ2-1 TRBD1 TRBV11-2 TGTGCCAGCAGCTTAGGACAGGGGGCTATCTCCTACAATGAGCAGTTCTTC CASSLGQGAISYNEQFF
. TRBJ2-1 . TRBV7-9 TGTGCCAGCAGCCAAGTGGGAACTGAGCAGTTCTTC CASSQVGTEQFF
. TRBJ2-2 . TRBV13 TGTGCCAGCAGCTTACACAGGGCGGACGGGGAGCTGTTTTTT CASSLHRADGELFF
. TRBJ2-1 . TRBV27 TGTGCCAGCAGTTTAGTAAGTTTCAATGAGCAGTTCTTC CASSLVSFNEQFF
. TRBJ1-4 TRBD1 TRBV15 TGTGCCACCAGCAGGCGGACAGGGGTTCGGGAAAAACTGTTTTTT CATSRRTGVREKLFF
. TRBJ2-7 TRBD2 TRBV30 TGTGCCTGGAGTGTAGGCGGGAGGCCCTCCTACGAGCAGTACTTC CAWSVGGRPSYEQYF
once TRBJ2-4 TRBD1 TRBV11-3 TGTGCCAGCAGCTTAGGGGTACGCGACAGGGGTGGGGCCAAAAACATTCAGTACTTC CASSLGVRDRGGAKNIQYF
. TRBJ2-3 TRBD2 TRBV2 TGTGCCAGCAGCGCGGGTTTTGCGGGAGGGACAGATACGCAGTATTTT CASSAGFAGGTDTQYF
. TRBJ2-7 TRBD1 TRBV7-9 TGTGCCAGCAGCCCGATCGACAGGGGCGCCTACGAGCAGTACTTC CASSPIDRGAYEQYF
once TRBJ2-7 . TRBV5-1 TGCGCCAGCAGCACGACAGGGTGGGGGGCCTACGAGCAGTACTTC CASSTTGWGAYEQYF
. TRBJ1-4 . TRBV7-2 TGTGCCAGCAGCTCAAAGACAGTTGCCGTCCAGGAAAAACTGTTTTTT CASSSKTVAVQEKLFF
. TRBJ2-1 TRBD2 TRBV29-1 TGCAGCGTTGATGCGGGACTAGATTATGCCTACAATGAGCAGTTCTTC CSVDAGLDYAYNEQFF
. TRBJ2-7 . TRBV27 TGTGCCAGCAGTTTAAAGGGGGGATACGAGCAGTACTTC CASSLKGGYEQYF
. TRBJ2-7 TRBD1 TRBV4-2 TGTGCCAGCAGCCCCCACCCGACGGGACAGTCCTACGAGCAGTACTTC CASSPHPTGQSYEQYF
. TRBJ1-5 . TRBV2 TGTGCCAGCACGGTTAGGGCTAGCAATCAGCCCCAGCATTTT CASTVRASNQPQHF
few TRBJ1-1 . TRBV29-1 TGCAGCGTCCAGGGGACCTACACTGAAGCTTTCTTT CSVQGTYTEAFF
. TRBJ2-7 TRBD1 TRBV28 TGTGCCAGCAGTTATCGACAGGGGAACTACGAGCAGTACTTC CASSYRQGNYEQYF
. TRBJ1-2 . TRBV30 TGTGCCTGGAGCCCCGCCCGAAGCAGGAACTATGGCTACACCTTC CAWSPARSRNYGYTF
. TRBJ2-7 . TRBV28 TGTGCCAGCAGTTTAGGCCAGGCATTCTCCTACGAGCAGTACTTC CASSLGQAFSYEQYF
. TRBJ2-3 TRBD1 TRBV27 TGTGCCAGCAGTTCCGGACAGGGGGGGAGCACAGATACGCAGTATTTT CASSSGQGGSTDTQYF
. TRBJ1-5 . TRBV28 TGTGCCAGCAGTTTTCCCCAGCCCCAGCATTTT CASSFPQPQHF
. TRBJ1-1 TRBD1 TRBV4-3 TGCGCCAGCAGCCAGGGGACAGCCAAGAACACTGAAGCTTTCTTT CASSQGTAKNTEAFF